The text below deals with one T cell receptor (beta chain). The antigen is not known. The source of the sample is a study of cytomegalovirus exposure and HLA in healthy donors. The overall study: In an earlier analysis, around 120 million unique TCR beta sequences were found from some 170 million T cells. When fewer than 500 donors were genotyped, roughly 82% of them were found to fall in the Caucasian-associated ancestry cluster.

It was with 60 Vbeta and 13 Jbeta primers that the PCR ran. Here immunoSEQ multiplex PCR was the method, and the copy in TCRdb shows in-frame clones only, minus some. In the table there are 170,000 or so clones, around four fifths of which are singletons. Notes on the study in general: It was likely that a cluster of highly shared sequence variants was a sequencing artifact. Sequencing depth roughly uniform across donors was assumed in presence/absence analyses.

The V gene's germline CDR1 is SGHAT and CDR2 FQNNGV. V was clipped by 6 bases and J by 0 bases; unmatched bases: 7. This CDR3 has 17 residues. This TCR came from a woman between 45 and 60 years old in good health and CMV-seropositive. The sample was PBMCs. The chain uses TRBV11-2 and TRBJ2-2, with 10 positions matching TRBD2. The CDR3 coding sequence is TGTGCCAGCAGGGGTAGCGGGGGGTTAGCGAACACCGGGGAGCTGTTTTTT. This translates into CASRGSGGLANTGELFF.